This is a list of T cell receptor beta chains from one sample in a study of identical twins. TCRdb re-derived calls from the 5' RACE reads in MiXCR, one entry per CDR3 protein. The sample lists 250,000 or so distinct CDR3 sequences, approximately 11% occurring once. The same data also contributed to another study, on yellow fever vaccine responses in identical twins.

The sequenced sample consisted of memory (CD45RO+) T cells sorted from blood. The receptors here all came from a woman between 18 and 29 years old in good health. Each CDR3 is given with its conserved first and last residue. D genes are given only for firm matches. Some rows mark clone size as missing; the rest say once, few, many or name a class of expanded clone.

v_gene: TRBV5-6
abundance: many
j_gene: TRBJ2-5
len: 15
d_gene: -
CDR3aa: CASSFLDRSPETQYF
CDR3nt: TGTGCCAGCAGCTTCCTTGACAGATCCCCAGAGACCCAGTACTTC

v_gene: TRBV7-9
abundance: -
j_gene: TRBJ2-3
len: 14
d_gene: TRBD2
CDR3aa: CASSLATSGYTQYF
CDR3nt: TGTGCCAGCAGCTTAGCGACTAGCGGGTATACGCAGTATTTT

v_gene: TRBV7-8
abundance: few
j_gene: TRBJ1-3
len: 15
d_gene: TRBD1
CDR3aa: CASSLRTGVGNTIYF
CDR3nt: TGTGCCAGCAGCTTAAGGACAGGGGTCGGAAACACCATATATTTT

v_gene: TRBV10-3
abundance: few
j_gene: TRBJ2-1
len: 13
d_gene: TRBD2
CDR3aa: CATMGLAGEEQFF
CDR3nt: TGTGCCACGATGGGACTAGCGGGAGAGGAGCAGTTCTTC

v_gene: TRBV11-3
abundance: -
j_gene: TRBJ2-7
len: 14
d_gene: TRBD2
CDR3aa: CASSFGSGSYLQYF
CDR3nt: TGTGCCAGCAGTTTCGGTAGCGGGAGCTATCTGCAGTACTTC

v_gene: TRBV18
abundance: -
j_gene: TRBJ2-3
len: 15
d_gene: -
CDR3aa: CASSPHGGSTDTQYF
CDR3nt: TGTGCCAGCTCACCCCATGGGGGTAGCACAGATACGCAGTATTTT

v_gene: TRBV7-6
abundance: once
j_gene: TRBJ2-3
len: 15
d_gene: -
CDR3aa: CASATGRSDTDTQYF
CDR3nt: TGTGCCAGCGCAACAGGGAGATCGGACACAGATACGCAGTATTTT

v_gene: TRBV9
abundance: -
j_gene: TRBJ1-2
len: 17
d_gene: -
CDR3aa: CASSVVDRGVGDYGYTF
CDR3nt: TGTGCCAGCAGCGTAGTGGACAGAGGAGTTGGAGACTATGGCTACACCTTC

v_gene: TRBV29-1
abundance: -
j_gene: TRBJ2-7
len: 12
d_gene: -
CDR3aa: CSAVGGRYEQYF
CDR3nt: TGCAGCGCGGTTGGGGGGCGGTACGAGCAGTACTTC

v_gene: TRBV20-1
abundance: -
j_gene: TRBJ2-7
len: 12
d_gene: TRBD1
CDR3aa: CSGTGEFHEQYF
CDR3nt: TGCAGTGGGACAGGGGAATTTCACGAGCAGTACTTC

v_gene: TRBV5-6
abundance: many
j_gene: TRBJ2-5
len: 15
d_gene: -
CDR3aa: CASSLGSLNGETQYF
CDR3nt: TGTGCCAGCAGCTTGGGTTCCTTAAATGGGGAGACCCAGTACTTC

v_gene: TRBV3-1
abundance: -
j_gene: TRBJ2-4
len: 15
d_gene: -
CDR3aa: CASSQAGFAKNIQYF
CDR3nt: TGTGCCAGCAGCCAAGCGGGTTTCGCCAAAAACATTCAGTACTTC

v_gene: TRBV10-1
abundance: few
j_gene: TRBJ2-7
len: 16
d_gene: TRBD2
CDR3aa: CASSLGLAGASHEQYF
CDR3nt: TGCGCCAGCAGCTTGGGGCTAGCGGGAGCATCCCACGAGCAGTACTTC

v_gene: TRBV19
abundance: -
j_gene: TRBJ1-1
len: 14
d_gene: -
CDR3aa: CASSTAGLNTEAFF
CDR3nt: TGTGCCAGTAGTACAGCAGGGTTGAACACTGAAGCTTTCTTT

v_gene: TRBV20-1
abundance: many
j_gene: TRBJ2-1
len: 14
d_gene: -
CDR3aa: CSANTKGLRGEQFF
CDR3nt: TGCAGTGCTAATACCAAAGGATTGCGGGGTGAGCAGTTCTTC

v_gene: TRBV7-9
abundance: many
j_gene: TRBJ2-7
len: 15
d_gene: TRBD2
CDR3aa: CASSSLAGPFYEQYF
CDR3nt: TGTGCCAGCAGCTCGTTAGCGGGACCTTTTTACGAGCAGTACTTC

v_gene: TRBV29-1
abundance: many
j_gene: TRBJ2-2
len: 11
d_gene: -
CDR3aa: CSVRWFGELFF
CDR3nt: TGCAGCGTTCGTTGGTTCGGGGAGCTGTTTTTT

v_gene: TRBV6-4
abundance: -
j_gene: TRBJ1-1
len: 13
d_gene: -
CDR3aa: CASSLGGRGEAFF
CDR3nt: TGTGCCAGCAGCCTTGGGGGGCGCGGTGAAGCTTTCTTT

v_gene: TRBV20-1
abundance: many
j_gene: TRBJ2-5
len: 14
d_gene: TRBD1
CDR3aa: CSASIPGGRETQYF
CDR3nt: TGCAGTGCTAGCATACCAGGGGGCAGAGAGACCCAGTACTTC

v_gene: TRBV28
abundance: few
j_gene: TRBJ1-1
len: 14
d_gene: -
CDR3aa: CASSLSSGSTEAFF
CDR3nt: TGTGCCAGCAGTTTATCTTCGGGGAGCACTGAAGCTTTCTTT

v_gene: TRBV3-1
abundance: many
j_gene: TRBJ2-3
len: 14
d_gene: -
CDR3aa: CASSQGVRTDTQYF
CDR3nt: TGTGCCAGCAGCCAAGGTGTTCGCACAGATACGCAGTATTTT

v_gene: TRBV27
abundance: -
j_gene: TRBJ2-3
len: 17
d_gene: TRBD1
CDR3aa: CASSSYDHRGITDTQYF
CDR3nt: TGTGCCAGCAGTTCTTACGATCACAGGGGAATAACAGATACGCAGTATTTT